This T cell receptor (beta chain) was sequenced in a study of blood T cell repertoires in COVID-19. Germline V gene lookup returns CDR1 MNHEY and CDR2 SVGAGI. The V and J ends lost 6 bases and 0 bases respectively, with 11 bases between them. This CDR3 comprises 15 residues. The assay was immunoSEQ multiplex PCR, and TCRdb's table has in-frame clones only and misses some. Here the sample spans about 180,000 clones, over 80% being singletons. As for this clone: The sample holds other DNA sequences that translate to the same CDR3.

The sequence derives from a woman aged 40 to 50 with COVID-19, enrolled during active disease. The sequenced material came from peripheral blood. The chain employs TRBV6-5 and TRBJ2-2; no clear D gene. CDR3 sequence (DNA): TGTGCCAGCAGCCGACAAGGCCCGAACACCGGGGAGCTGTTTTTT. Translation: CASSRQGPNTGELFF.